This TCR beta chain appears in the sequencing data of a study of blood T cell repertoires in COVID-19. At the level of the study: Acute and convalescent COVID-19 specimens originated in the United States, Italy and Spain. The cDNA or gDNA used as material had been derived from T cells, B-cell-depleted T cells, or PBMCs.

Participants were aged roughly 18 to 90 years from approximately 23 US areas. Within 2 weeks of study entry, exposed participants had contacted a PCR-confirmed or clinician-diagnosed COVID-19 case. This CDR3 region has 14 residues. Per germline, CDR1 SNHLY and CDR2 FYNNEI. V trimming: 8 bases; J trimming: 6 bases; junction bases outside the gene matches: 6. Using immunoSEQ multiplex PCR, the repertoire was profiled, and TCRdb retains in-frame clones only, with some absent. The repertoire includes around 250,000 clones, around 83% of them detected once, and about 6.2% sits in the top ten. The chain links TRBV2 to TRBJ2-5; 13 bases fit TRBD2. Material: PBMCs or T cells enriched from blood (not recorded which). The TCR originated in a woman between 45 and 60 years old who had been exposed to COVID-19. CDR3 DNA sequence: TGTGCCAGCCTAACTAGCGGGGGGGGGCAGACCCAGTACTTC. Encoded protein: CASLTSGGGQTQYF.